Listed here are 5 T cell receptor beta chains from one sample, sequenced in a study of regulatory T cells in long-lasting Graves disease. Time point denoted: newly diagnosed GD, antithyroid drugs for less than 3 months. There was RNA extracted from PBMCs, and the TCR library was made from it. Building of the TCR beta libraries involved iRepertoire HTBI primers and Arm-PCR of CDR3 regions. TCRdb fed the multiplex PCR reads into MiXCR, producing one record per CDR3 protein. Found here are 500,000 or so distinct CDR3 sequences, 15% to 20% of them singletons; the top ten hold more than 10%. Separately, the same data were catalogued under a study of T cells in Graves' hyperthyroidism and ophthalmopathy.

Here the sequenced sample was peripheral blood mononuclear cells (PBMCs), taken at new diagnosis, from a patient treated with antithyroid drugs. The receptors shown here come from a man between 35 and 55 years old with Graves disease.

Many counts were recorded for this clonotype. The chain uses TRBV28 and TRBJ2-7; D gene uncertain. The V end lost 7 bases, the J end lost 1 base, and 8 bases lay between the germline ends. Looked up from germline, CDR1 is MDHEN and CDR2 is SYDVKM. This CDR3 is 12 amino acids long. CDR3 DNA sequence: TGTGCCAGCACTACTTCGTCCTACGAGCAGTACTTC. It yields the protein CASTTSSYEQYF.

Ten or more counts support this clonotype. The CDR3: CASSLVSASGYTDTQYF. DNA of the CDR3: TGCGCCAGCAGCTTGGTATCCGCTAGCGGATACACAGATACGCAGTATTTT. The rearrangement links TRBV5-1 to TRBJ2-3; 7 positions agree with TRBD2. Trimming took 0 bases from V and 2 from J; bases not matched to a gene: 9. The CDR3 runs 17 residues. Germline-derived CDR1 and CDR2 are SGHRS and YFSETQ.

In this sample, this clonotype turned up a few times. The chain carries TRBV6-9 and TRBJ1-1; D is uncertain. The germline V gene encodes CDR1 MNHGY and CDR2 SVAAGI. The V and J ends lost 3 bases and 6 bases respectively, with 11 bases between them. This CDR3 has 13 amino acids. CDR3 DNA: TGTGCCAGCAGTTACGATCGGGCGGCTGAAGCTTTCTTT. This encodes CASSYDRAAEAFF.

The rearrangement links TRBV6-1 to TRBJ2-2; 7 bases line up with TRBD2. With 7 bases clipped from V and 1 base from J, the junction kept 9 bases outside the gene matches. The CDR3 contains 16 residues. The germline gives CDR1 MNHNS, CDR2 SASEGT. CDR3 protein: CASKGEGLRNTGELFF. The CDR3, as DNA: TGTGCCAGCAAAGGGGAGGGTCTCAGGAACACCGGGGAGCTGTTTTTT.

The CDR3 protein is CASSFGPGSTDTQYF. The DNA for the CDR3 is TGTGCCAGCAGCTTTGGACCGGGGAGCACAGATACGCAGTATTTT. The genes are TRBV5-4 and TRBJ2-3; D is perhaps TRBD2 (5 bases). Trimming stripped 2 bases from V and 0 bases from J, with 10 bases between. The CDR3 runs to 15 residues. CDR1 and CDR2 from the germline V gene are SGHNT and YYREEE (reference sequence). The variable domain in full, completed from reference TRBV5-4 and TRBJ2-3, reads ETGVTQSPTHLIKTRGQQVTLRCSSQSGHNTVSWYQQALGQGPQFIFQYYREEENGRGNFPPRFSGLQFPNYSSELNVNALELDDSALYLCASSFGPGSTDTQYFGPGTRLTVL.